The 2 T cell receptor beta chains listed next were all sequenced from one sample in a study of cytomegalovirus exposure and HLA in healthy donors. PCR involved 60 Vbeta and 13 Jbeta primers. Libraries were prepared by immunoSEQ multiplex PCR; TCRdb keeps only in-frame clonotypes and omits some of them. The sample lists 97,000 or so clones, roughly three quarters seen once, with less than 1.5% in the top ten. Sequencing was done on a sample of PBMCs. The receptors here all came from a man in his forties in good health and CMV-seronegative.

The chain is built from TRBV5-1 and TRBJ1-6, with D possibly matching TRBD1 (5 bases). This CDR3 has 15 amino acids. Per germline, CDR1 SGHRS and CDR2 YFSETQ. V shed 0 bases and J shed 7 bases, with 11 bases lying between them. In DNA, the CDR3 is TGCGCCAGCAGCTTGGGGCAGGGACTCAATTCACCCCTCCACTTT. Protein sequence: CASSLGQGLNSPLHF.

V usage is TRBV27 and J usage is TRBJ2-7; 8 bases agree with TRBD1. Germline V CDR1 and CDR2: MNHEY, SMNVEV (reference sequence). The CDR3 consists of 14 residues. The trim removed 4 bases at V and 5 bases at J, leaving 7 bases unmatched. The CDR3 spells CASSSSDRGNEQYF. For the CDR3, the DNA is TGTGCCAGCAGTTCGTCCGACAGGGGAAACGAGCAGTACTTC.